The TCR beta chain described here comes from a study of blood T cell repertoires in COVID-19. Looking at the study overall: T cells, B-cell-depleted T cells, or PBMCs supplied cDNA or gDNA.

The CDR3 has 14 amino acids. Germline loops: CDR1 MNHEY, CDR2 SMNVEV (reference sequence). Between the trimmed V and J ends, which lost 5 bases and 7 bases, there was a span of 14 bases. In the authors' workflow: Researchers report that nucleated cell counts were estimated from reference gene primer amplification. The repertoire was sequenced with immunoSEQ multiplex PCR; TCRdb's copy has only in-frame clones and lacks some. That table supplies the V and J calls and clone size; D and trimming were determined from the DNA. The data contain 100,000 or so clones, roughly 80% of them singletons. V and J are TRBV27 and TRBJ1-4; tentatively, D is TRBD1 (5 bases). The clonotype was recovered from a woman aged 70-85 years with acute or convalescent COVID-19. Source material: peripheral blood. CDR3 sequence reads: CASSPRPRAEKLFF. The CDR3 DNA reads as TGTGCCAGCAGTCCCCGACCCAGGGCTGAAAAACTGTTTTTT.